The sequence of this T cell receptor (beta chain) was determined in a study of T cell responses to AZD1222 COVID-19 vaccine. TCRdb's copy holds only in-frame clones and misses some; the assay was immunoSEQ multiplex PCR. In the table there are approximately 94,000 clones, 80% to 90% of which are singletons. The V gene lost 1 base and the J gene lost 5 bases, with 10 bases spanning the gap. Germline CDR1 is SGHRS and CDR2 is YFSETQ. The CDR3 loop spans 13 amino acids. This receptor was identified in an adult in good health. The specimen was peripheral blood, collected on day 0 of AZD1222 vaccination. This chain joins TRBV5-1 and TRBJ2-7; D unresolved. CDR3 sequence: CASSLRAVDEQYF. For the CDR3, the DNA is TGCGCCAGCAGCTTGAGGGCAGTGGACGAGCAGTACTTC.